The TCR beta chain under discussion was sequenced for a study of blood T cell repertoires in COVID-19. Across the study: The United States, Italy and Spain provided the acute and convalescent COVID-19 samples. PBMCs, B-cell-depleted T cells, or T cells provided the cDNA or gDNA that made up the material.

Original methodology: Researchers report that nucleated cell counts were estimated from reference gene primer amplification. Generated by immunoSEQ multiplex PCR, the TCRdb table keeps only in-frame clones and is missing some. D and trimming come from the DNA, and the V and J calls and clone size come from that table. Among over 100,000 clones listed, approximately 70% were seen once. From germline, CDR1 is SGHKS and CDR2 YYEKEE (reference sequence). The germline V and J ends were trimmed by 2 bases and 4 bases, with 12 bases remaining between them. This CDR3 is 14 amino acids long. The chain links TRBV5-5 to TRBJ1-1; D possibly corresponds to TRBD1 (5 bases). Sequencing was performed on peripheral blood. The sequence was obtained from a woman aged 70 to 79 with acute or convalescent COVID-19. CDR3 loop: CASSFRRGGTEAFF. CDR3 in DNA: TGTGCCAGCAGCTTTAGGAGGGGAGGCACTGAAGCTTTCTTT.